Each of the 23 T cell receptor beta chains below was sequenced from the same sample in a study of cytomegalovirus exposure and HLA in healthy donors. Primers included in the PCR were 60 Vbeta and 13 Jbeta primers. Only in-frame clones appear in the TCRdb table, and some are missing; sequencing was by immunoSEQ multiplex PCR. The sample lists approximately 170,000 clones; about 85% were seen once. The source material was PBMCs. These receptors originate from a man in his forties or fifties in good health and CMV-seropositive.

The gene calls are TRBV28 and TRBJ1-2; unclear D gene. This CDR3 has 12 amino acids. Germline V lookup: CDR1 MDHEN, CDR2 SYDVKM. Trimming stripped 4 bases from V and 4 bases from J, with 7 bases between. This CDR3 is CASSSGFYGYTF. The CDR3 DNA is TGTGCCAGCAGTTCCGGGTTCTATGGCTACACCTTC.

There are a few counts of this clone. The chain links TRBV7-8 to TRBJ1-1; TRBD1 matches 9 bases. With 5 bases clipped from V and 1 base from J, the junction kept 8 bases outside the gene matches. The V gene's germline CDR1 is SGHVS and CDR2 FQNEAQ. This CDR3 is built from 16 residues. Written as DNA, the CDR3 is TGTGCCAGCAGCCCCTGGACAGGGGTTCGGAACACTGAAGCTTTCTTT. It is translated as CASSPWTGVRNTEAFF.

This chain links TRBV7-2 with TRBJ2-1, with unresolved D. In germline, CDR1 is SGHTA, CDR2 FQGNSA. The CDR3 spans 16 residues. The V and J ends lost 1 base and 0 bases respectively, with 10 bases between them. CDR3 in DNA: TGTGCCAGCAGCTTAGTATTCCTCAGCTCCTACAATGAGCAGTTCTTC. This sequence encodes CASSLVFLSSYNEQFF.

The CDR3 DNA sequence: TGCGCCAGCAGCTTCGAGGGGGCTGGACATGGCTACACCTTC. Protein product: CASSFEGAGHGYTF. The chain employs TRBV5-1 and TRBJ1-2; TRBD1 matches at 7 bases. The V segment lost 2 bases and the J segment 6 bases; nucleotides outside the gene matches: 7. The CDR3 contains 14 residues. CDR1 is SGHRS, CDR2 YFSETQ, per germline.

This clone was observed a few times. This chain links TRBV4-2 with TRBJ2-2; D perhaps matches TRBD1 (5 bases). The CDR3 contains 14 residues. V was pared by 0 bases and J by 6 bases, with 8 bases between. In germline, CDR1 is LGHNA, CDR2 YNFKEQ. The CDR3 DNA is TGTGCCAGCAGCCAAGATATGGGGCCCGGGGAGCTGTTTTTT. The encoded protein is CASSQDMGPGELFF.

The rearrangement joins TRBV30 to TRBJ2-7, with D perhaps matching TRBD2 (6 bases). The CDR3 totals 17 residues. From germline, CDR1 is GTSNPN and CDR2 SVGIG (reference sequence). V lost 1 base, J lost 7 bases, and 26 bases lay in between. The CDR3 sequence: CAWSGKGGELPGGEQYF. In nucleotides, the CDR3 is TGTGCCTGGAGTGGAAAAGGCGGGGAACTCCCTGGGGGGGAGCAGTACTTC.

The chain combines TRBV7-9 with TRBJ1-6, with D uncertain. This CDR3 is built from 15 residues. V lost 1 base and J 7 bases, leaving 11 bases between the germline ends. Per germline, CDR1 SEHNR and CDR2 FQNEAQ (reference sequence). The CDR3 DNA follows: TGTGCCAGCAGCTTAGTATCTACGCCAAATTCACCCCTCCACTTT. This codes for CASSLVSTPNSPLHF.

This chain joins TRBV19 and TRBJ1-3; D unclear. Trimming took 8 bases from V and 1 from J, leaving 18 bases between them. Germline CDR1 and CDR2: LNHDA and SQIVND (reference sequence). The CDR3 has 16 amino acids. The CDR3 DNA is TGTGCCAGTCGACTCAGCGGCAGCTCTTCTGGAAACACCATATATTTT. Its protein product is CASRLSGSSSGNTIYF.

The chain uses TRBV27 and TRBJ1-5; 7 bases are a match to TRBD1. From germline, CDR1 is MNHEY and CDR2 SMNVEV (reference sequence). CDR3 length equals 14 residues. The V gene end was trimmed by 5 bases and the J gene end by 7 bases; junction bases not matched to a gene: 8. The CDR3 coding sequence is TGTGCCAGCAGTACCTACAGGGGTCGCCAGCCCCAGCATTTT. Protein: CASSTYRGRQPQHF.

The V call is TRBV7-2, the J call TRBJ1-1, with TRBD1 matching 7 bases. The V and J ends lost 5 bases and 1 base, in that order; junction bases with no gene match: 4. This CDR3 is built from 14 residues. Germline CDR1 SGHTA, CDR2 FQGNSA. The CDR3 here is CASSRGQTNTEAFF. The CDR3 bases are TGTGCCAGCAGCCGGGGACAGACGAACACTGAAGCTTTCTTT.

The rearrangement joins TRBV5-4 to TRBJ2-3; 12 positions match TRBD2. V shed 0 bases, J shed 8 bases, and the junction held 7 bases outside the gene matches. Germline V CDR1 and CDR2: SGHNT, YYREEE (reference sequence). The CDR3 spans 16 residues. The CDR3 loop is CASSLGTSGIRGTQYF. CDR3 nucleotides: TGTGCCAGCAGCTTGGGGACTAGCGGGATAAGGGGTACGCAGTATTTT. The full variable domain, in which reference TRBV5-4 and TRBJ2-3 provide the parts outside the CDR3, is ETGVTQSPTHLIKTRGQQVTLRCSSQSGHNTVSWYQQALGQGPQFIFQYYREEENGRGNFPPRFSGLQFPNYSSELNVNALELDDSALYLCASSLGTSGIRGTQYFGPGTRLTVL.

The chain carries TRBV6-5 and TRBJ1-2; TRBD1 is a possible D gene (5 bases). Per germline, CDR1 MNHEY and CDR2 SVGAGI. The ends were cut back, 0 bases at V and 5 bases at J, with 10 bases in the middle. This CDR3 contains 14 residues. The CDR3 here is CASSYSIGGYGYTF. In DNA form, the CDR3 reads TGTGCCAGCAGTTACTCGATCGGGGGGTATGGCTACACCTTC.

The chain combines TRBV25-1 with TRBJ2-7, with 11 bases fitting TRBD2. The CDR3 consists of 16 residues. V gave up 3 bases and J gave up 2 bases; unmatched junction bases: 6. Germline V lookup: CDR1 MGHDK, CDR2 SYGVNS. The CDR3 is CASSDLAGGPTYEQYF. The CDR3 DNA reads TGTGCCAGCAGTGACTTAGCGGGAGGGCCCACCTACGAGCAGTACTTC.

The J gene is TRBJ1-5, the V gene TRBV18; the D is unclear. Per germline, CDR1 KGHSH and CDR2 LQKENI. The CDR3 spans 14 residues. Trimming cost V 6 bases and J 0 bases, with 9 bases left between them. The CDR3 here is CASSPQYSNQPQHF. The CDR3 nucleotides read TGTGCCAGCTCTCCGCAGTATAGCAATCAGCCCCAGCATTTT.

This clone was observed a single time. The rearrangement joins TRBV28 to TRBJ2-3; the match to TRBD1 covers 7 bases. Germline V gene sequence: CDR1 MDHEN, CDR2 SYDVKM. The CDR3 extends over 15 amino acids. Trimming at V came to 6 bases and at J to 3 bases, leaving 9 bases not matched to a gene. The CDR3 is CASRTDRSRTDTQYF. CDR3 in DNA: TGTGCCAGCAGGACGGACAGGAGCAGGACAGATACGCAGTATTTT. Full variable domain (missing parts from reference TRBV28 and TRBJ2-3): DVKVTQSSRYLVKRTGEKVFLECVQDMDHENMFWYRQDPGLGLRLIYFSYDVKMKEKGDIPEGYSVSREKKERFSLILESASTNQTSMYLCASRTDRSRTDTQYFGPGTRLTVL.

The chain links TRBV18 to TRBJ2-1, with TRBD2 matching over 9 bases. Germline lookup yields CDR1 KGHSH and CDR2 LQKENI. The CDR3 is made up of 14 amino acids. V trimming: 6 bases; J trimming: 6 bases; junction bases outside the gene matches: 6. In DNA form, the CDR3 reads TGTGCCAGCTCCACCAAGCGGGAGGCCAATGAGCAGTTCTTC. Protein sequence: CASSTKREANEQFF.

This chain uses TRBV7-9 with TRBJ1-2; 8 bases fit TRBD1. V lost 5 bases and J lost 7; bases outside the gene matches: 6. This CDR3 comprises 13 residues. Germline-derived CDR1 and CDR2 are SEHNR and FQNEAQ (reference sequence). The CDR3 nucleotides are TGTGCCAGCAGCCCCCGGACAGGGTTTGGCTACACCTTC. Its protein is CASSPRTGFGYTF.

The J gene is TRBJ2-1, the V gene TRBV5-5, with TRBD1 matching over 9 bases. The CDR3 contains 15 residues. V gave up 4 bases and J gave up 8 bases; unmatched junction bases: 10. Germline V gives CDR1 SGHKS, CDR2 YYEKEE (reference sequence). CDR3 sequence reads: CASSTLTGGNYEQFF. The CDR3 DNA follows: TGTGCCAGCAGCACTTTGACAGGGGGTAACTATGAGCAGTTCTTC.

This sequence joins TRBV28 and TRBJ1-3; 12 bases map to TRBD1. Per germline, CDR1 MDHEN and CDR2 SYDVKM. The V segment lost 4 bases and the J segment 8 bases; nucleotides outside the gene matches: 6. CDR3 length: 15 residues. The CDR3 protein is CASSSPGTGGHTIYF. Here the CDR3 DNA reads TGTGCCAGCAGTTCTCCCGGGACAGGGGGCCACACCATATATTTT.

This rearrangement joins TRBV4-1 to TRBJ2-1; 15 bases map to TRBD2. Germline V gene lookup returns CDR1 MGHRA and CDR2 YSYEKL. V gave up 3 bases and J gave up 8 bases; unmatched junction bases: 5. This CDR3 spans 16 amino acids. This CDR3 is CASSQGLAGGQDEQFF. DNA of the CDR3: TGCGCCAGCAGCCAGGGACTAGCGGGGGGTCAGGATGAGCAGTTCTTC.

This chain uses TRBV9 with TRBJ1-1; tentative D call: TRBD1 (5 bases). The CDR3 extends over 13 amino acids. The V and J ends lost 4 bases and 4 bases respectively, with 11 bases between them. Per the germline V gene, CDR1 is SGDLS and CDR2 is YYNGEE. The CDR3 is CASSRGRSTEAFF. The CDR3 coding sequence is TGTGCCAGCAGCCGGGGGAGGAGCACTGAAGCTTTCTTT.

This chain links TRBV15 with TRBJ2-1; 10 nucleotides align to TRBD1. The V and J ends lost 4 bases and 4 bases, in that order; junction bases with no gene match: 4. The CDR3 spans 15 residues. From germline, CDR1 is LNHNV and CDR2 YYDKDF (reference sequence). The CDR3, as DNA: TGTGCCACCAGCACGGACAGGGGGATTTACAATGAGCAGTTCTTC. Its protein product is CATSTDRGIYNEQFF.

This clone is a singleton in its sample. This sequence joins TRBV30 and TRBJ1-4; 8 bases map to TRBD1. The CDR3 extends over 15 amino acids. Trimming removed 3 bases from V and 7 bases from J; junction bases left unmatched: 10. The germline V gene has CDR1 GTSNPN and CDR2 SVGIG (reference sequence). The CDR3 region has the DNA TGTGCCTGGAGCCTTGGACAGGGAGCCGGTGAAAAACTGTTTTTT. It encodes CAWSLGQGAGEKLFF.